This T cell receptor beta chain was found in a study of blood T cells in healthy people across ages. Trimming pared 3 bases from V and 8 bases from J, leaving 14 bases between. This CDR3 contains 13 residues. CDR1 is SGDLS, CDR2 YYNGEE, per germline. The use of a sample-barcoded 5' primer and a J-beta primer mix characterized a second PCR of about 6 to 11 cycles. Per-sample output comprised a minimum of 2.5 million paired-end reads containing CDR3. TCRdb re-derived calls from the 5' RACE reads in MiXCR, one entry per CDR3 protein. The table lists 750,000 to 950,000 distinct CDR3 sequences, approximately 24% of them singletons. This sample also appeared in a second study, on T cells of mothers and their children.

The sequencing input was blood. This TCR derives from a boy aged 5-17 years in good health. The rearrangement uses TRBV9 and TRBJ1-2; D not resolved. CDR3 sequence (DNA): TGTGCCAGCAGCGCCAATCGTGGACGAGGCTACACCTTC. Residues: CASSANRGRGYTF.